The 30 T cell receptor beta chains given below trace back to one sample, sequenced in a study of T cell repertoires in cytomegalovirus infection. These TCRs are of unknown antigen specificity. TCRdb ran MiXCR on the reads and lists one entry per CDR3 protein. The data show some 940,000 distinct CDR3 sequences, roughly 30% seen once. The source material was cultured CD8+ T cells from PBMCs, sampled from culture after CMV antigen stimulation. The receptor set was obtained from a human donor in good health (CMV status not recorded). Some clones in this sample may be carry-over from other donors' samples.

In regard to this clonotype: Sequence at one end of the junction differs from germline and may be a read error. The chain joins TRBV4-1 to TRBJ2-2, with D tentatively TRBD1 (6 bases). Germline V gives CDR1 MGHRA, CDR2 YSYEKL. This CDR3 region has 15 residues. CDR3 protein: CTSSQQGPDTGELFF. Written as DNA, the CDR3 is TGCACCAGCAGCCAACAGGGTCCCGACACCGGGGAGCTGTTTTTT.

The rearrangement links TRBV4-1 to TRBJ1-5; D is undetermined. The germline gives CDR1 MGHRA, CDR2 YSYEKL. CDR3 size: 16 residues. V was shortened by 3 bases and J by 0 bases, with 12 bases between the two germline ends. The CDR3 protein is CASSQAQAFSNQPQHF. In DNA, the CDR3 is TGCGCCAGCAGCCAGGCGCAGGCCTTTAGCAATCAGCCCCAGCATTTT.

This clonotype was recorded a few times. The chain uses TRBV7-6 and TRBJ1-5, with unresolved D. The germline V gene encodes CDR1 SGHVS and CDR2 FNYEAQ. Between the trimmed V and J ends, which lost 1 base and 1 base, there was a span of 11 bases. The CDR3 length is 16 residues. CDR3 nucleotides: TGTGCCAGCAGCTTAGGAGGCAGGAAAAGCAATCAGCCCCAGCATTTT. Protein sequence: CASSLGGRKSNQPQHF.

This clonotype was observed a few times. The chain employs TRBV6-2 or TRBV6-3 and TRBJ2-2, with 13 bases lining up with TRBD2. The ends lost 4 bases at V and 2 bases at J; junction bases unmatched: 4. The CDR3 is 17 residues long. Germline CDR1 reads MNHEY; CDR2 reads SVGEGT. The CDR3 bases are TGTGCCAGCAGTTTTGGACTAGCGGGGGATAACACCGGGGAGCTGTTTTTT. Amino acids: CASSFGLAGDNTGELFF.

DNA for the CDR3: TGTGTCAGCAGCCTTGGATACGAGCAGTACGTC. It is translated as CVSSLGYEQYV. This rearrangement joins TRBV7-2 to TRBJ2-7; D gene uncertain. Germline CDR1 is SGHTA and CDR2 is FQGNSA. This CDR3 is 11 amino acids long.

Note on this clonotype: A read error may be the cause here, since a much bigger clone is one base away. The gene calls are TRBV7-6 and TRBJ1-5; D ambiguous. V was pared by 5 bases and J by 9 bases, with 17 bases between. CDR1 and CDR2 from the germline V gene are SGHVS and FNYEAQ. CDR3 length equals 14 residues. CDR3: CASSQNTVVSPQHF. CDR3 coding DNA: TGTGCCAGCAGCCAAAACACAGTGGTTTCGCCCCAGCATTTT.

This chain connects TRBV19 to TRBJ1-5, with D perhaps TRBD1 (5 bases). Germline lookup yields CDR1 LNHDA and CDR2 SQIVND (reference sequence). The CDR3 is made up of 13 amino acids. The V end lost 7 bases, the J end lost 7 bases, and 14 bases lay between the germline ends. Here the CDR3 DNA reads TGTGCCAGTACCGTGGGGGGGTGGCAGCCCCAGCATTTT. This codes for CASTVGGWQPQHF. The full variable domain, with the rest looked up from reference TRBV19 and TRBJ1-5, is DGGITQSPKYLFRKEGQNVTLSCEQNLNHDAMYWYRQDPGQGLRLIYYSQIVNDFQKGDIAEGYSVSREKKESFPLTVTSAQKNPTAFYLCASTVGGWQPQHFGDGTRLSIL.

In its sample, this clonotype was seen many times. The rearrangement joins TRBV11-2 to TRBJ1-6; D perhaps matches TRBD1 (5 bases). Germline values: CDR1 SGHAT, CDR2 FQNNGV. The length of the CDR3 is 19 residues. V lost 4 bases, J lost 6 bases, and 25 bases lay in between. The CDR3 DNA reads TGTGCCAGCAGCTCCCCAGCAGCCACCCGGGGCAGGGTTAATTCACCCCTCCACTTT. This codes for CASSSPAATRGRVNSPLHF.

The chain carries TRBV7-9 and TRBJ2-5; D remains unclear. The V gene's germline CDR1 is SEHNR and CDR2 FQNEAQ (reference sequence). CDR3 length: 13 residues. Between the trimmed V and J ends, which lost 1 base and 5 bases, there was a span of 8 bases. The CDR3 DNA is TGTGCCAGCAGCTTAGAGCCCCGGGAGACCCAGTACTTC. Translating gives CASSLEPRETQYF.

V is TRBV6-2 or TRBV6-3 and J is TRBJ2-5, with D unresolved. Germline CDR1 is MNHEY and CDR2 is SVGEGT. The CDR3 has 15 amino acids. V lost 3 bases to trimming and J lost 2 bases, with 13 bases between them. The CDR3 region has the DNA TGTGCCAGCAGTTATGTGCAGGCGAGTCAAGAGACCCAGTACTTC. The encoded protein is CASSYVQASQETQYF.

This CDR3 reads CASNRGEGYTF. DNA of the CDR3: TGTGCCAGCAACAGGGGAGAAGGCTACACCTTC. The chain links TRBV7-9 to TRBJ1-2, with TRBD1 matching 7 bases. CDR1 SEHNR and CDR2 FQNEAQ come from the germline V gene (reference sequence). The V and J ends lost 7 bases and 8 bases, in that order; junction bases with no gene match: 4. The CDR3 length is 11 residues.

V usage is TRBV7-9 and J usage is TRBJ2-2, with TRBD1 identical over 7 bases. Germline V lookup: CDR1 SEHNR, CDR2 FQNEAQ (reference sequence). The CDR3 totals 17 residues. V shed 6 bases and J 6 bases; nucleotides not matched to a gene: 16. CDR3 loop: CASSPKNRGGWPGELFF. The DNA of the CDR3 is TGTGCCAGCAGTCCGAAAAATAGAGGGGGCTGGCCCGGGGAGCTGTTTTTT.

The chain employs TRBV5-4 and TRBJ2-7; 9 nucleotides line up with TRBD2. The CDR3 contains 13 residues. From germline, CDR1 is SGHNT and CDR2 YYREEE (reference sequence). The junction had 4 bases not matched to a gene; V was cut back by 6 bases and J by 3 bases. CDR3 region: CASTQRGDYEQYF. Written as DNA, the CDR3 is TGTGCCAGCACCCAGCGGGGGGACTACGAGCAGTACTTC.

This clonotype was found a few times. The V gene is TRBV10-3, the J gene TRBJ1-4; D not resolved. The germline CDR1 and CDR2 sequences are ENHRY and SYGVKD. This CDR3 has 13 amino acids. V was cut by 6 bases and J by 5 bases, with 10 bases left in between. The CDR3 DNA sequence: TGTGCCATCAGGCAGGAGTCGAATGAAAAACTGTTTTTT. Translating gives CAIRQESNEKLFF.

This rearrangement joins TRBV4-3 to TRBJ1-1; D is unclear. The CDR3 covers 13 residues. Germline-derived CDR1 and CDR2 are LGHNA and YSLEER. V lost 3 bases, J lost 6 bases, and 11 bases lay in between. The CDR3 region is CASSHLGGAEAFF. The CDR3 nucleotides read TGCGCCAGCAGCCACCTTGGTGGGGCTGAAGCTTTCTTT.

The gene calls are TRBV4-3 and TRBJ2-4, with D perhaps matching TRBD2 (6 bases). V gave up 0 bases and J gave up 6 bases, with 18 bases separating them. The CDR3 totals 17 residues. CDR1 is LGHNA, CDR2 YSLEER, per germline. CDR3 amino acids: CASSQDRGGPLGNIQYF. In nucleotides, the CDR3 is TGCGCCAGCAGCCAAGATAGGGGAGGACCCCTCGGAAACATTCAGTACTTC.

This clonotype occurred once. The DNA for the CDR3 is TGTGCCAGCAGCACCGGACAGGGCGGCTCCTACGAGCAGTACGTC. This sequence encodes CASSTGQGGSYEQYV. The chain carries TRBV28 and TRBJ2-7; 8 nucleotides agree with TRBD1. The CDR3 has 15 amino acids. V gave up 6 bases and J gave up 0 bases; unmatched junction bases: 7. The germline CDR1 and CDR2 sequences are MDHEN and SYDVKM.

This clonotype has a single count. Just one base apart from a much larger clone, this may be a read error. The chain couples TRBV19 to TRBJ2-2, with TRBD1 as a possible D gene (6 bases). The CDR3 has 15 amino acids. Germline CDR1 and CDR2: LNHDA and SQIVND (reference sequence). The CDR3 DNA sequence: TGTGTCAGTAGTTCCCGACAGGAGAACACCGGGGAGCTGTTTTTT. It specifies CVSSSRQENTGELFF. Drawing the rest from reference TRBV19 and TRBJ2-2, the complete variable domain is DGGITQSPKYLFRKEGQNVTLSCEQNLNHDAMYWYRQDPGQGLRLIYYSQIVNDFQKGDIAEGYSVSREKKESFPLTVTSAQKNPTAFYLCVSSSRQENTGELFFGEGSRLTVL.

This clonotype was observed at least ten times. J is TRBJ1-1 and V is TRBV6-1; D remains ambiguous. CDR1 and CDR2 from the germline V gene are MNHNS and SASEGT. CDR3 length: 16 amino acids. V was pared by 1 base and J by 5 bases, with 17 bases between. Here the CDR3 reads CASSEGGTLEGTEAFF. CDR3 in DNA: TGTGCCAGCAGTGAAGGCGGTACCCTAGAAGGGACTGAAGCTTTCTTT.

This clonotype was seen repeatedly, ten times or more. The rearrangement uses TRBV6-5 and TRBJ1-1, with D perhaps matching TRBD1 (5 bases). The CDR3 is 16 amino acids. V was shortened by 7 bases and J by 0 bases, with 18 bases between the two germline ends. Germline assignment: CDR1 MNHEY and CDR2 SVGAGI. In DNA, the CDR3 is TGTGCCAGCACCGTTGACCCACAGGACCTGAACACTGAAGCTTTCTTT. It codes for CASTVDPQDLNTEAFF.

The chain is built from TRBV13 and TRBJ2-1; TRBD2 matches 10 bases. Germline V gene data show CDR1 as PRHDT and CDR2 as FYEKMQ (reference sequence). The CDR3 sequence is 17 residues long. The V and J ends lost 0 bases and 8 bases, in that order; junction bases with no gene match: 10. The CDR3 reads CASSLGGSGGRVDEQFF. CDR3 coding DNA: TGTGCCAGCAGCTTAGGCGGTAGCGGGGGGAGAGTCGATGAGCAGTTCTTC.

The chain uses TRBV11-2 and TRBJ1-2, with 10 positions matching TRBD1. The CDR3 loop spans 15 amino acids. The J segment lost 7 bases and the V segment lost 0 bases, leaving 5 bases of the junction unmatched. Per germline, CDR1 SGHAT and CDR2 FQNNGV. CDR3 sequence (DNA): TGTGCCAGCAGCTTAGATGACAGGGGGCGAGGTGGCTACACCTTC. Its protein product is CASSLDDRGRGGYTF.

The V gene is TRBV6-6, the J gene TRBJ2-7; TRBD2 agrees at 9 bases. This CDR3 has 14 residues. After removal of 2 bases from V and 2 bases from J, the junction contained 1 base not matched to a gene. CDR1 MNHNY and CDR2 SVGAGI come from the germline V gene (reference sequence). The CDR3 region is CASSYERGAYEQYV. The CDR3 coding sequence is TGTGCCAGCAGTTACGAGCGGGGGGCCTACGAGCAGTACGTC.

V usage is TRBV10-2 and J usage is TRBJ2-1, with 7 bases lining up with TRBD1. The CDR3 has 15 amino acids. Germline assignment: CDR1 WSHSY and CDR2 SAAADI. The V segment lost 5 bases and the J segment 2 bases; nucleotides outside the gene matches: 6. CDR3 coding DNA: TGCGCCAGCAGTCACCGGGACAGCCCCTACAATGAGCAGTTCTTC. It yields the protein CASSHRDSPYNEQFF.

Concerning this clonotype: Relative to the germline gene, one junction end is altered; a read error may explain this. The chain joins TRBV7-9 to TRBJ1-5; 7 bases fit TRBD1. The CDR3 contains 17 residues. CDR1 is SEHNR and CDR2 is FQNEAQ in the germline V gene (reference sequence). CDR3: CASSSLPTPGGNLPQHF. CDR3 sequence (DNA): TGTGCCAGCAGCTCTCTCCCGACGCCAGGGGGGAATCTGCCCCAGCATTTT. Complete variable domain (other parts from reference TRBV7-9 and TRBJ1-5): DTGVSQNPRHKITKRGQNVTFRCDPISEHNRLYWYRQTLGQGPEFLTYFQNEAQLEKSRLLSDRFSAERPKGSFSTLEIQRTEQGDSAMYLCASSSLPTPGGNLPQHFGDGTRLSIL.

This clonotype was counted between two and nine times. This sequence joins TRBV6-1 and TRBJ2-2; TRBD1 is a possible D gene (5 bases). The germline CDR1 and CDR2 sequences are MNHNS and SASEGT. Trimming took 5 bases from V and 0 from J, leaving 16 bases between them. The CDR3 has 17 amino acids. CDR3 nucleotides: TGTGCCAGCAGTTTGGCAGGGATGTACGCGAACACCGGGGAGCTGTTTTTT. Encoded protein: CASSLAGMYANTGELFF.

A word on this clonotype: A much larger clone sits a single nucleotide away, making a read error possible. J is TRBJ1-1 and V is TRBV7-8; D unclear. The CDR3 length is 17 residues. CDR1 and CDR2 from the germline V gene are SGHVS and FQNEAQ. Trimming took off 5 bases at V and 4 bases at J, with 23 bases between the two ends. CDR3 sequence: CASSPPLTADLSTEAFF. In DNA form, the CDR3 reads TGTGCCAGCAGCCCCCCGTTAACCGCTGACCTGAGCACTGAAGCTTTCTTT.

V gene TRBV4-1 combines with J gene TRBJ2-5, with 9 bases identical to TRBD2. V was pared by 4 bases and J by 3 bases, with 9 bases of the junction left unmatched. The CDR3 length is 16 residues. CDR1 is MGHRA, CDR2 YSYEKL, per germline. CDR3 sequence (DNA): TGCGCCAGCAGCCCGGAGCCTTTAGCGGGGGAAGAGACCCAGTACTTC. It is translated as CASSPEPLAGEETQYF.

This clonotype was counted a few times. The rearrangement links TRBV6-5 to TRBJ1-1; 8 bases are a match to TRBD1. With 5 bases clipped from V and 3 bases from J, the junction kept 5 bases outside the gene matches. Looked up from germline, CDR1 is MNHEY and CDR2 is SVGAGI. The CDR3 is 14 residues long. The CDR3 loop reads CASSVGQGHTEAFF. Written as DNA, the CDR3 is TGTGCCAGCAGTGTTGGACAGGGTCACACTGAAGCTTTCTTT.

This clonotype has ten or more counts. The V gene is TRBV7-9, the J gene TRBJ2-7; 9 bases are a match to TRBD1. The J segment lost 5 bases and the V segment lost 5 bases, leaving 13 bases of the junction unmatched. Germline V gene lookup returns CDR1 SEHNR and CDR2 FQNEAQ (reference sequence). The CDR3 is 16 amino acids. CDR3 sequence reads: CASSPTPGQGVDEQYF. The DNA for the CDR3 is TGTGCCAGCAGCCCAACCCCGGGACAGGGTGTTGACGAGCAGTACTTC.